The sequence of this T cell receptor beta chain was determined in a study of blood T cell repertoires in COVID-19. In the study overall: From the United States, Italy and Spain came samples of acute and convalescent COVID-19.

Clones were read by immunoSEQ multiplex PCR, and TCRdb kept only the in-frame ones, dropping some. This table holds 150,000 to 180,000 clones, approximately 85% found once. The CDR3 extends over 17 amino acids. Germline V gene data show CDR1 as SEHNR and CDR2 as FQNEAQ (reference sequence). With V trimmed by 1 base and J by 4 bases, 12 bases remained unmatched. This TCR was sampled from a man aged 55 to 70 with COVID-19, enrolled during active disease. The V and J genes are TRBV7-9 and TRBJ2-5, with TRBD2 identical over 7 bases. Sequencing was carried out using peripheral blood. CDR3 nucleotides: TGTGCCAGCAGCTTAGGGACCCGGGGCGGGAGAGGAGAGACCCAGTACTTC. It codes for CASSLGTRGGRGETQYF.